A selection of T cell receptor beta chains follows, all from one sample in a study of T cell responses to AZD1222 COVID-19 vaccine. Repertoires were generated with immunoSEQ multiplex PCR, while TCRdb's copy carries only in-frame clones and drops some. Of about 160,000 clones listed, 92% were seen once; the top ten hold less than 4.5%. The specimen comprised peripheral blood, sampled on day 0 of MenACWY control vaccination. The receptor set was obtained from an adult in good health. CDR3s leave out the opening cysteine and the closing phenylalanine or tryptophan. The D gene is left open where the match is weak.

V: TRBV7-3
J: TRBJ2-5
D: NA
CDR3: ASSLANQETQY

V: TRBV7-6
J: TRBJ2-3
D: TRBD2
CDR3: ASASGLAGRRLTDTQY

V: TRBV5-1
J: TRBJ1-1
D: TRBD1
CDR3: ASSPGTTRGTEAF

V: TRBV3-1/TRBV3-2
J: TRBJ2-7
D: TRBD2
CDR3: ASSQEGTSGRTVYEQY

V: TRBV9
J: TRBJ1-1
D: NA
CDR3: ASSPRGSGEWAF

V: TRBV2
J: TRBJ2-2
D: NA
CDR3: ASTPNGASFSGTGELF

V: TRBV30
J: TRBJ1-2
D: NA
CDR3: AWTPLNYGYT

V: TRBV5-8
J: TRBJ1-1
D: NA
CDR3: ASSLTHLNTEAF

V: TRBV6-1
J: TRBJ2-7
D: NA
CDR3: ASSETDYEQY

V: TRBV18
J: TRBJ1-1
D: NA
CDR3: ASSPGQRRRTEAF

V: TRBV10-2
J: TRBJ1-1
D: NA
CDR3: ATQGSSRNTEAF

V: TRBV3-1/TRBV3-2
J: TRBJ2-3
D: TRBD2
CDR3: ASSGLAGGSLLTDTQY

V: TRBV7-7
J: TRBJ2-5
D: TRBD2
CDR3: ASSSGGRAGIETQY

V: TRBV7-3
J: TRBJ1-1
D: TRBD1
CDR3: ASSSDRGPAEAF

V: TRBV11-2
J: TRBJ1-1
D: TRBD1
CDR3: ASSSPTGLTEAF

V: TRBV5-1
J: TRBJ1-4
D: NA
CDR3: ASSAGSAGEKLF